One and the same sample provided the 31 T cell receptor beta chains below, sequenced in a study of OX40 agonist ivuxolimab in advanced cancers. Data came from immunoSEQ multiplex PCR; TCRdb stores just in-frame clones and leaves some out. Here the sample spans around 60,000 clones, around 93% being singletons. The specimen comprised CD4+ or CD8+ T cells sorted from blood, sampled in a trial of the OX40 agonist ivuxolimab. The receptor set was obtained from an adult with an advanced solid tumor such as melanoma, head and neck, liver or kidney cancer.

V is TRBV28 and J is TRBJ1-5, with 11 bases fitting TRBD1. This CDR3 has 17 residues. J lost 2 bases, V lost 6 bases, and 9 bases had no gene match. Germline V lookup: CDR1 MDHEN, CDR2 SYDVKM. The CDR3 DNA reads TGTGCCAGCAGCCGTGGACAGGGGGCTCATGGCAATCAGCCCCAGCATTTT. Translating it yields CASSRGQGAHGNQPQHF.

V and J are TRBV7-9 and TRBJ2-5, with 7 bases lining up with TRBD1. This CDR3 region has 18 residues. The trim removed 5 bases at V and 1 base at J, leaving 16 bases unmatched. Per germline, CDR1 SEHNR and CDR2 FQNEAQ (reference sequence). The CDR3: CASSPQVGTALSQETQYF. The CDR3 nucleotides are TGTGCCAGCAGCCCCCAAGTTGGGACAGCCCTCTCCCAAGAGACCCAGTACTTC.

For this clone: At one end the junction does not follow the germline gene, possibly because of a read error. The J gene is TRBJ2-7, the V gene TRBV4-1; tentatively, D is TRBD2 (6 bases). This CDR3 has 14 amino acids. The germline V gene has CDR1 MGHRA and CDR2 YSYEKL. The CDR3 sequence is CASSQGETSYEQYF. The CDR3 region has the DNA TGTGCCAGCAGCCAAGGGGAGACTAGCTACGAGCAGTACTTC.

The chain employs TRBV19 and TRBJ2-6; D is uncertain. CDR1 and CDR2 from the germline V gene are LNHDA and SQIVND (reference sequence). V was cut by 4 bases and J by 2 bases, with 12 bases left in between. The CDR3 runs to 16 residues. The CDR3 bases are TGTGCCAGTAGTACCCCCCAAGAGACTGGGGCCAACGTCCTGACTTTC. It encodes CASSTPQETGANVLTF.

This clone is categorized as medium-sized. This chain joins TRBV15 and TRBJ2-2; 8 nucleotides align to TRBD1. V lost 9 bases, J lost 5 bases, and 8 bases stayed unmatched. CDR3 length: 14 residues. From germline, CDR1 is LNHNV and CDR2 YYDKDF (reference sequence). CDR3 residues: CATMTGEDTGELFF. The CDR3 coding sequence is TGTGCCACTATGACAGGGGAGGATACCGGGGAGCTGTTTTTT.

The chain couples TRBV2 to TRBJ2-7; 8 bases match TRBD2. This CDR3 spans 15 amino acids. The junction had 9 bases not matched to a gene; V was cut back by 6 bases and J by 2 bases. The germline gives CDR1 SNHLY, CDR2 FYNNEI. DNA for the CDR3: TGTGCCAGCAGCGGGCAGGGACTAGTTGCCTACGAGCAGTACTTC. It specifies CASSGQGLVAYEQYF.

This chain links TRBV7-9 with TRBJ1-1; no definite D call. CDR1 is SEHNR and CDR2 is FQNEAQ in the germline V gene (reference sequence). This CDR3 has 13 amino acids. The V and J ends lost 5 bases and 5 bases respectively, with 12 bases between them. CDR3 coding DNA: TGTGCCAGCAGCCAAAAAAGTGTAACTGAAGCTTTCTTT. Amino acids: CASSQKSVTEAFF.

The chain employs TRBV2 and TRBJ2-7, with 8 nucleotides matching TRBD2. V lost 1 base to trimming and J lost 6 bases; unmatched junction nucleotides: 2. The germline gives CDR1 SNHLY, CDR2 FYNNEI. CDR3 length: 13 amino acids. CDR3 sequence reads: CASSEGTSSEQYF. The CDR3 DNA is TGTGCCAGCAGTGAAGGGACTAGCAGCGAGCAGTACTTC.

The chain recombines TRBV29-1 with TRBJ2-2; D is possibly TRBD1 (6 bases). The germline V gene encodes CDR1 SQVTM and CDR2 ANQGSEA. Trimming took off 6 bases at V and 4 bases at J, with 9 bases between the two ends. This CDR3 has 12 residues. The chain's CDR3 is CSVAGVTGELFF. Written as DNA, the CDR3 is TGCAGCGTGGCAGGGGTCACCGGGGAGCTGTTTTTT.

The rearrangement joins TRBV4-1 to TRBJ1-2, with D possibly TRBD1 on 5 matching bases. The CDR3 has 15 residues. CDR1 and CDR2 (germline): MGHRA, YSYEKL. The V end lost 0 bases, the J end lost 4 bases, and 12 bases lay between the germline ends. The CDR3, as DNA: TGCGCCAGCAGCCAAGAGGGGGATTTGGGCTATGGCTACACCTTC. It codes for CASSQEGDLGYGYTF.

This chain connects TRBV2 to TRBJ1-1; a weak D match, TRBD1 (5 bases). The V gene's germline CDR1 is SNHLY and CDR2 FYNNEI. The CDR3 is 16 residues long. Trimming shortened V by 0 bases and J by 2 bases, and 13 bases separated the two germline ends. The CDR3 sequence is CASSEAIRGVNTEAFF. The CDR3 DNA reads as TGTGCCAGCAGTGAAGCGATTCGGGGGGTTAACACTGAAGCTTTCTTT.

This sequence joins TRBV21-1 and TRBJ2-1; the table's TRBD1 call for D was not verified on the DNA. TRBV21-1 is listed as a pseudogene. The CDR3 totals 15 residues. CDR3 sequence: CASNGTGEVNNEQFF. DNA of the CDR3: TGTGCCAGCAACGGGACAGGGGAGGTAAACAATGAGCAGTTCTTC.

The CDR3 here is CASSPPDYSEEGTQYF. The CDR3 DNA reads as TGTGCCAGCAGCCCCCCGGACTACTCGGAGGAGGGTACGCAGTATTTT. The chain employs TRBV7-9 and TRBJ2-3, with D possibly matching TRBD2 (6 bases). The CDR3 sequence is 16 residues long. The germline V gene encodes CDR1 SEHNR and CDR2 FQNEAQ (reference sequence). The ends were cut back, 5 bases at V and 8 bases at J, with 23 bases in the middle.

This chain uses TRBV6-5 with TRBJ2-1, with 7 nucleotides matching TRBD2. Germline trimming cut 6 bases from V and 6 bases from J; bases unmatched to any gene: 5. CDR3 size: 13 residues. Germline CDR1 reads MNHEY; CDR2 reads SVGAGI. CDR3 sequence (DNA): TGTGCCAGCAGGTACGGGGAGGGCAATGAGCAGTTCTTC. As protein: CASRYGEGNEQFF.

This clone appeared once. V usage is TRBV13 and J usage is TRBJ2-7; D gene uncertain. V lost 5 bases and J lost 3, with 14 bases in between. This CDR3 has 14 residues. Germline V lookup: CDR1 PRHDT, CDR2 FYEKMQ (reference sequence). CDR3 sequence reads: CASSPATLNYEQYF. DNA of the CDR3: TGTGCCAGCAGCCCCGCGACGCTGAACTACGAGCAGTACTTC.

The V gene is TRBV4-3, the J gene TRBJ1-4; no clear D gene. Germline V gives CDR1 LGHNA, CDR2 YSLEER. The CDR3 is 15 residues long. The V end was cut by 0 bases, the J end by 8 bases, with 13 bases between. The CDR3 DNA reads as TGCGCCAGCAGCCAAGAGGTCAGCACCCACGAAAAACTGTTTTTT. It translates to CASSQEVSTHEKLFF.

This rearrangement joins TRBV29-1 to TRBJ2-1; 13 bases agree with TRBD2. V trimming: 3 bases; J trimming: 6 bases; junction bases outside the gene matches: 2. The CDR3 is 14 amino acids. CDR1 and CDR2 (germline): SQVTM, ANQGSEA. This CDR3 reads CSVDGLAGVNEQFF. DNA of the CDR3: TGCAGCGTTGATGGACTAGCGGGAGTCAATGAGCAGTTCTTC.

This chain links TRBV7-2 with TRBJ2-7; 9 bases agree with TRBD2. V was pared by 0 bases and J by 6 bases, with 6 bases of the junction left unmatched. This CDR3 has 15 amino acids. Looked up from germline, CDR1 is SGHTA and CDR2 is FQGNSA. The CDR3 DNA reads as TGTGCCAGCAGCTTAGCGGCGGGAGGGCCTAGCGAGCAGTACTTC. It yields the protein CASSLAAGGPSEQYF.

The V and J genes are TRBV29-1 and TRBJ2-1; no clear D gene. The length of the CDR3 is 13 residues. The V and J ends lost 3 bases and 3 bases respectively, with 9 bases between them. Germline-derived CDR1 and CDR2 are SQVTM and ANQGSEA. CDR3 sequence: CSVETSYYNEQFF. The CDR3 DNA reads as TGCAGCGTTGAGACGTCCTACTACAATGAGCAGTTCTTC.

The chain is built from TRBV10-2 and TRBJ2-7; D remains ambiguous. The CDR3 sequence is 11 residues long. Looked up from germline, CDR1 is WSHSY and CDR2 is SAAADI. Trimming removed 0 bases at V and 4 bases at J, with 1 base between. The CDR3 DNA reads as TGCGCCAGCAGTGAGTCTTACGAGCAGTACTTC. This translates into CASSESYEQYF.

With regard to this clone: The identical CDR3 is also encoded by other nucleotide sequences in the sample. CDR3 DNA: TGTGCCAGCAGTGAAAGTTCAGGGCTTGACCTTCGCTATGAGCAGTACTTC. It specifies CASSESSGLDLRYEQYF. This sequence joins TRBV6-1 and TRBJ2-7, with a tentative D call TRBD1 (5 bases). The CDR3 consists of 17 residues. Trimming stripped 2 bases from V and 7 bases from J, with 24 bases between. Germline V gene lookup returns CDR1 MNHNS and CDR2 SASEGT.

The chain uses TRBV10-3 and TRBJ2-5, with D perhaps TRBD2 (6 bases). The assigned J gene may be wrong: the sequence end matches TRBJ2-7 better. CDR1 is ENHRY, CDR2 SYGVKD, per germline. CDR3 length: 13 amino acids. In DNA, the CDR3 is TGTGCCATCAGCGGAGGGCCCTCCTACGAGCAGTACTTC. Translated, it gives CAISGGPSYEQYF.

CDR3 DNA: TGTGCCAGCAGCTCTGGACTACTCGGCTACACCTTC. Its translation: CASSSGLLGYTF. The V and J genes are TRBV6-1 and TRBJ1-2, with no clear D. The CDR3 loop spans 12 amino acids. Looked up from germline, CDR1 is MNHNS and CDR2 is SASEGT. V dropped 6 bases and J dropped 8 bases, with 13 bases sitting between them.

V usage is TRBV5-4 and J usage is TRBJ2-7; 9 bases agree with TRBD1. V was clipped by 3 bases and J by 4 bases; unmatched bases: 8. The CDR3 is 15 residues long. Germline V gives CDR1 SGHNT, CDR2 YYREEE (reference sequence). Here the CDR3 DNA reads TGTGCCAGCAGCTCCCCCTCGGGACAGGGTTACGAGCAGTACTTC. It translates to CASSSPSGQGYEQYF.

The chain employs TRBV19 and TRBJ2-1; a possible D gene is TRBD2 (6 bases). The germline V and J ends were trimmed by 3 bases and 4 bases, with 13 bases remaining between them. The germline gives CDR1 LNHDA, CDR2 SQIVND (reference sequence). This CDR3 has 15 amino acids. This CDR3 is CASSIGVAEYNEQFF. The CDR3 DNA follows: TGTGCCAGTAGTATCGGGGTAGCGGAGTACAATGAGCAGTTCTTC. Drawing the rest from reference TRBV19 and TRBJ2-1, the complete variable domain is DGGITQSPKYLFRKEGQNVTLSCEQNLNHDAMYWYRQDPGQGLRLIYYSQIVNDFQKGDIAEGYSVSREKKESFPLTVTSAQKNPTAFYLCASSIGVAEYNEQFFGPGTRLTVL.

The CDR3 DNA follows: TGTGCCAGCAGTCTAAGCGGGAGGTTCGCAGATACGCAGTATTTT. Amino acids: CASSLSGRFADTQYF. The V call is TRBV6-5, the J call TRBJ2-3; 9 bases match TRBD2. The CDR3 length is 15 residues. Germline-derived CDR1 and CDR2 are MNHEY and SVGAGI. V trimming: 5 bases; J trimming: 4 bases; junction bases outside the gene matches: 7.

The V gene is TRBV19, the J gene TRBJ1-1, with 8 bases matching TRBD1. CDR1 and CDR2 from the germline V gene are LNHDA and SQIVND (reference sequence). The trim removed 4 bases at V and 7 bases at J, leaving 8 bases unmatched. The CDR3 covers 14 residues. The CDR3 reads CASSTGQAGGEAFF. For the CDR3, the DNA is TGTGCCAGTAGTACGGGACAGGCAGGTGGTGAAGCTTTCTTT.

The chain recombines TRBV4-1 with TRBJ2-1; 11 nucleotides match TRBD2. The CDR3 extends over 12 amino acids. Germline V gene data show CDR1 as MGHRA and CDR2 as YSYEKL. V trimming: 11 bases; J trimming: 6 bases; junction bases outside the gene matches: 3. The CDR3 nucleotides read TGCGCCGTCGGGACTAGCGGCAATGAGCAGTTCTTC. Its protein product is CAVGTSGNEQFF.

This chain connects TRBV4-2 to TRBJ2-7, with D tentatively TRBD2 (6 bases). Germline loops: CDR1 LGHNA, CDR2 YNFKEQ. The V and J ends lost 4 bases and 2 bases respectively, with 12 bases between them. The CDR3 runs to 14 residues. The CDR3 here is CASSLAGSTYEQYF. The CDR3 bases are TGTGCCAGCAGCCTGGCGGGGAGCACCTACGAGCAGTACTTC.

The chain links TRBV28 to TRBJ2-2; the D gene is possibly TRBD1 (5 bases). Trimming left V 2 bases short and J 3 bases short, with 16 bases between. CDR1 and CDR2 (germline): MDHEN, SYDVKM. The CDR3 loop spans 17 amino acids. The CDR3 sequence is CASSLRWGRRDTGELFF. The CDR3 DNA is TGTGCCAGCAGTTTACGGTGGGGCCGACGGGACACCGGGGAGCTGTTTTTT.

V is TRBV5-1 and J is TRBJ2-7, with D perhaps matching TRBD2 (5 bases). Germline V gene sequence: CDR1 SGHRS, CDR2 YFSETQ. The CDR3 length is 15 residues. V was cut by 0 bases and J by 5 bases, with 15 bases left in between. The CDR3 reads CASSLGAEGAHEQYF. The CDR3, as DNA: TGCGCCAGCAGCTTGGGGGCCGAGGGAGCCCACGAGCAGTACTTC.